The 7 T cell receptor beta chains reported below all come from one sample, sequenced in a study of blood T cell repertoires in COVID-19. Sequencing was performed with immunoSEQ multiplex PCR; in TCRdb, only in-frame clones are kept and a portion is missing. The table shows over 250,000 clones, with 80% to 90% occurring only once. What was sequenced was peripheral blood. These receptors originate from a woman between 70 and 85 years old with acute or convalescent COVID-19.

V is TRBV11-1 and J is TRBJ2-7, with D perhaps TRBD2 (6 bases). The CDR3 totals 11 residues. V was pared by 8 bases and J by 5 bases, with 10 bases between. The germline gives CDR1 SGHAT, CDR2 FQDESV (reference sequence). CDR3 in amino acids: CASSLANEQYF. In DNA form, the CDR3 reads TGTGCCAGCTCCCTAGCGAACGAGCAGTACTTC. Full variable domain (missing parts from reference TRBV11-1 and TRBJ2-7): EAEVAQSPRYKITEKSQAVAFWCDPISGHATLYWYRQILGQGPELLVQFQDESVVDDSQLPKDRFSAERLKGVDSTLKIQPAELGDSAMYLCASSLANEQYFGPGTRLTVT.

The chain employs TRBV7-6 and TRBJ1-4, with a tentative D call TRBD1 (5 bases). The CDR3 contains 15 residues. V gave up 0 bases and J gave up 3 bases, with 8 bases separating them. Looked up from germline, CDR1 is SGHVS and CDR2 is FNYEAQ. The CDR3 protein is CASSLARGANEKLFF. The CDR3 bases are TGTGCCAGCAGCTTAGCGCGGGGGGCTAATGAAAAACTGTTTTTT.

The count of this clone is one. V gene TRBV6-5 combines with J gene TRBJ2-3; a weak D match, TRBD2 (5 bases). The CDR3 has 13 residues. CDR1 is MNHEY and CDR2 is SVGAGI in the germline V gene. Trimming took 8 bases from V and 2 from J, leaving 11 bases between them. The CDR3 region is CASSSDYTDTQYF. The CDR3, as DNA: TGTGCCAGCTCTTCAGACTACACAGATACGCAGTATTTT.

This clone is a singleton in its sample. The chain joins TRBV18 to TRBJ2-2, with a tentative D call TRBD2 (5 bases). The V end was cut by 0 bases, the J end by 1 base, with 12 bases between. Germline assignment: CDR1 KGHSH and CDR2 LQKENI. This CDR3 is 17 amino acids long. The CDR3 DNA sequence: TGTGCCAGCTCACCACCCTTCGCGGGCATGAACACCGGGGAGCTGTTTTTT. As protein: CASSPPFAGMNTGELFF.

This chain connects TRBV14 to TRBJ2-5; 12 nucleotides align to TRBD1. The length of the CDR3 is 16 residues. The ends lost 5 bases at V and 4 bases at J; junction bases unmatched: 8. Germline V gives CDR1 SGHDN, CDR2 FVKESK. CDR3 protein: CASSDRDRGPGETQYF. The CDR3 DNA sequence: TGTGCCAGCAGCGACCGGGACAGGGGGCCAGGAGAGACCCAGTACTTC. Together with reference TRBV14 and TRBJ2-5, the CDR3 gives the full variable domain: EAGVTQFPSHSVIEKGQTVTLRCDPISGHDNLYWYRRVMGKEIKFLLHFVKESKQDESGMPNNRFLAERTGGTYSTLKVQPAELEDSGVYFCASSDRDRGPGETQYFGPGTRLLVL.

The genes are TRBV11-2 and TRBJ2-3, with TRBD2 matching over 9 bases. CDR3 length equals 16 residues. The V segment lost 2 bases and the J segment 4 bases; nucleotides outside the gene matches: 7. The germline CDR1 and CDR2 sequences are SGHAT and FQNNGV. CDR3 protein: CASSLRLAGWPDTQYF. As DNA, the CDR3 is TGTGCCAGCAGCTTAAGGCTAGCGGGGTGGCCAGATACGCAGTATTTT. The complete variable domain, with remaining parts taken from reference TRBV11-2 and TRBJ2-3, reads EAGVAQSPRYKIIEKRQSVAFWCNPISGHATLYWYQQILGQGPKLLIQFQNNGVVDDSQLPKDRFSAERLKGVDSTLKIQPAKLEDSAVYLCASSLRLAGWPDTQYFGPGTRLTVL.

This chain links TRBV6-6 with TRBJ1-3, with unresolved D. This CDR3 region has 14 residues. V lost 6 bases and J 4 bases, leaving 13 bases between the germline ends. Germline V gene lookup returns CDR1 MNHNY and CDR2 SVGAGI (reference sequence). CDR3 sequence reads: CASSIDSSGNTIYF. The CDR3, as DNA: TGTGCCAGCAGCATAGACTCTTCGGGAAACACCATATATTTT.